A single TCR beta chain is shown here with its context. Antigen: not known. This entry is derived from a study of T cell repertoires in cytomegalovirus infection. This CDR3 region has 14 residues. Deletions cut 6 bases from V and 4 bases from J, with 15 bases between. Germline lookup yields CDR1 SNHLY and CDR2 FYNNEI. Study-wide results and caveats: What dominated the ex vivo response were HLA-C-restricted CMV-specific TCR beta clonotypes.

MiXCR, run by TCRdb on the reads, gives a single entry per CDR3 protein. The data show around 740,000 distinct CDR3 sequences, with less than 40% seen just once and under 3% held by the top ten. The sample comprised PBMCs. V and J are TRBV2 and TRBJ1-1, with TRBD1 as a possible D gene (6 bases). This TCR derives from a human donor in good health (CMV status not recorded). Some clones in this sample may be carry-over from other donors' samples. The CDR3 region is CASRGGRVGTEAFF. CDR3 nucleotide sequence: TGTGCCAGCAGGGGGGGGCGAGTGGGCACTGAAGCTTTCTTT.